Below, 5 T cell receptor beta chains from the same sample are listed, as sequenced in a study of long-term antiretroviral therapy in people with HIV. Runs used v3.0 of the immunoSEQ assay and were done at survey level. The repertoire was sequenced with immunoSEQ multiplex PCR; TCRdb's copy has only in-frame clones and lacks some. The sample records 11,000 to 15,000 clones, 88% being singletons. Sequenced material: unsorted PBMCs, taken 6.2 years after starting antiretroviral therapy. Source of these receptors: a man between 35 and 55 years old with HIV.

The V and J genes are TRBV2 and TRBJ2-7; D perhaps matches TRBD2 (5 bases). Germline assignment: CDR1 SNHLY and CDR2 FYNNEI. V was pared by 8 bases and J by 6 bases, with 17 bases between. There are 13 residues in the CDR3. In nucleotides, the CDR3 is TGTGCCAGCTCTACAATCGCCGGGGTCGAGCAGTACTTC. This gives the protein CASSTIAGVEQYF.

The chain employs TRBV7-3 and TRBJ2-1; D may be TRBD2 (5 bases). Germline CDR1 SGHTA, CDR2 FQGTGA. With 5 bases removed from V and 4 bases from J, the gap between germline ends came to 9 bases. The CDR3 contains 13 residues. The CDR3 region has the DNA TGTGCCAGCAGCAGAGGGATATACAATGAGCAGTTCTTC. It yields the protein CASSRGIYNEQFF.

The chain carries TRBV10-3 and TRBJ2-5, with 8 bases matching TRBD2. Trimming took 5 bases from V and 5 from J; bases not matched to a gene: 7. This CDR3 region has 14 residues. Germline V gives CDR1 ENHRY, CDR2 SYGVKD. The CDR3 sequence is CAISPYTGGETQYF. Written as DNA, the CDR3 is TGTGCCATCAGTCCATACACGGGAGGGGAGACCCAGTACTTC.

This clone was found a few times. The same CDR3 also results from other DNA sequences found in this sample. CDR3 protein: CASSQDRSTDTQYF. In DNA, the CDR3 is TGCGCCAGCAGCCAAGATAGGTCCACAGATACGCAGTATTTT. The chain joins TRBV4-3 to TRBJ2-3; no firm D call. CDR1 is LGHNA, CDR2 YSLEER, per germline. Trimming took 0 bases from V and 2 from J, leaving 6 bases between them. This CDR3 spans 14 amino acids.

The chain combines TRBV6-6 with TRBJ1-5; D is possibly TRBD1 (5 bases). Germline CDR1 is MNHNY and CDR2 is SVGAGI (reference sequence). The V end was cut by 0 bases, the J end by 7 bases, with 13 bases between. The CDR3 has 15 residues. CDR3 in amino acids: CASSYSRGPEQPQHF. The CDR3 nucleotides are TGTGCCAGCAGTTACTCGAGGGGCCCGGAGCAGCCCCAGCATTTT.